Listed below are T cell receptor beta chains from one sample, sequenced in a study of blood T cell repertoires in COVID-19. TCRdb keeps only in-frame clones here, not all; method: immunoSEQ multiplex PCR. Of about 210,000 clones listed, around 80% were seen once; the top ten hold 8.2%. Source material: peripheral blood. All receptors derive from a woman aged 50 to 60 with acute or convalescent COVID-19. Each CDR3 is given with its conserved first and last residue. A D gene is named only where the DNA matches it firmly. For some rows the clone size is stated as once, few or many, or as a class when expanded; others skip it.

d_call j_call clone_size v_call cdr3_nt cdr3_aa
TRBD2 TRBJ2-3 once TRBV4-1 TGCGCCAGCAGCCTCGGGGGGGAGCATGAAGATACGCAGTATTTT CASSLGGEHEDTQYF
- TRBJ1-2 - TRBV9 TGTGCCAGCAGCCCATCGGACAGACTCGCCAACTATGGCTACACCTTC CASSPSDRLANYGYTF
- TRBJ2-2 - TRBV9 TGTGCCAGCAGCTCCGGGATATTTCCCGCCGGGGAGCTGTTTTTT CASSSGIFPAGELFF
- TRBJ1-5 - TRBV3-1/TRBV3-2 TGTGCCAGCAGCCAAGGCAGGGCCGGACAGCCCCAGCATTTT CASSQGRAGQPQHF
- TRBJ2-3 once TRBV6-5 TGTGCCAGCGAGGACAGACGCACAGATACGCAGTATTTT CASEDRRTDTQYF
TRBD2 TRBJ2-7 few TRBV2 TGTGCCAGTCTCTCCGGGACTAGCGGTTACGAGCAGTACTTC CASLSGTSGYEQYF
TRBD1 TRBJ2-1 - TRBV5-1 TGCGCCAGCAGCACGAGAACAGGGGGCGCGGGTGAGCAGTTCTTC CASSTRTGGAGEQFF
TRBD1 TRBJ2-1 - TRBV5-6 TGTGCCAGCAGTTACAGGGGAAGCTCCTACAATGAGCAGTTCTTC CASSYRGSSYNEQFF
TRBD1 TRBJ1-1 - TRBV29-1 TGCAGCGTTCGTACAGGGGGCCGAACTGAAGCTTTCTTT CSVRTGGRTEAFF
TRBD1 TRBJ1-1 few TRBV30 TGTGCCTGGAACAACCCGGGACAGGGTCCCACTGAAGCTTTCTTT CAWNNPGQGPTEAFF
- TRBJ2-5 - TRBV28 TGTGCCAGCAGTTCCCATGCCCCGAGGAGCGAGACCCAGTACTTC CASSSHAPRSETQYF
TRBD2 TRBJ2-3 - TRBV5-1 TGCGCCAGCAGCTCCGGGACTAGCGGGGAGAGGCAGTATTTT CASSSGTSGERQYF
TRBD2 TRBJ2-3 - TRBV28 TGTGCCAGCAGTTCCCAGACTAGCGGGAAGAGTACAGATACGCAGTATTTT CASSSQTSGKSTDTQYF
- TRBJ2-7 - TRBV12-3/TRBV12-4 TGTGCCAGCAGTTTATTTATCGCAGGCGAGCAGTACTTC CASSLFIAGEQYF
- TRBJ2-5 - TRBV27 TGTGCCAGCAGCCAGGGTATGTTGGAGACCCAGTACTTC CASSQGMLETQYF